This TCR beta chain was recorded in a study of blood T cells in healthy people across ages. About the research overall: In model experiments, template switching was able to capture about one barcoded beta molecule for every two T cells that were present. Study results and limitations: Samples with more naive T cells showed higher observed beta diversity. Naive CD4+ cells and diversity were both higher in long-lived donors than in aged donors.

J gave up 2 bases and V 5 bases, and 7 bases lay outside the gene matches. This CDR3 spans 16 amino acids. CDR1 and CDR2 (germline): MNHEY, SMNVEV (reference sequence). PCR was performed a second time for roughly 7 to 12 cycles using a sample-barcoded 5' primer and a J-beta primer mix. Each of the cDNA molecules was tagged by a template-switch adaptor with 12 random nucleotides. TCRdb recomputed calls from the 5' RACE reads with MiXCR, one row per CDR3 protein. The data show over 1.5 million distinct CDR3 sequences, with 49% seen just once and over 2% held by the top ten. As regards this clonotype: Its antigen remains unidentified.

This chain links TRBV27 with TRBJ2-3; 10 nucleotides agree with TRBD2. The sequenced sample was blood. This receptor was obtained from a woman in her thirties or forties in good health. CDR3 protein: CASSTTLAGTTDTQYF. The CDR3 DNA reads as TGTGCCAGCAGTACGACACTAGCGGGAACCACAGATACGCAGTATTTT.